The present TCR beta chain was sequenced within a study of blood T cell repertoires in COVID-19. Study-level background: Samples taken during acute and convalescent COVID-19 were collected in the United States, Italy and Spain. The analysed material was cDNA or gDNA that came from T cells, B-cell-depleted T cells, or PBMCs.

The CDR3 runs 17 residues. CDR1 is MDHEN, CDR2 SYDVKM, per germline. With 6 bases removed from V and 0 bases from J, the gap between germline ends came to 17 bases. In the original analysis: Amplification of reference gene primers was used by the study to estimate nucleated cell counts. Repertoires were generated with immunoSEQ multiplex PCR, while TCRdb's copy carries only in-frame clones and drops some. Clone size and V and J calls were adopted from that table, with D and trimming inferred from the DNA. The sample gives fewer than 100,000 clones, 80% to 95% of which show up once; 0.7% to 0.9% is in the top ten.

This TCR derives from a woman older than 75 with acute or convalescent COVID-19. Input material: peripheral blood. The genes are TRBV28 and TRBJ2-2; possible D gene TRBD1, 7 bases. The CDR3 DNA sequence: TGTGCCAGCAGGCCCGCGGGACAGTATACGAACACCGGGGAGCTGTTTTTT. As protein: CASRPAGQYTNTGELFF.